This TCR beta chain was sequenced during a study of cytomegalovirus exposure and HLA in healthy donors. Study-wide points: First-cohort TCR clusters were later found to tend to co-occur in the 120 validation repertoires. There were some public TCRs occurring in many donors, but most TCR sequences were rare. The authors confirmed in vitro that a few CMV-associated chains were specific for CMV antigens.

About this clone: Its specificity is unknown.

The CDR3 length is 12 residues. Sequenced by immunoSEQ multiplex PCR; TCRdb stores in-frame clones only, minus some. The sample has approximately 150,000 clones; around nine tenths are singletons. Material for sequencing was PBMCs. The rearrangement links TRBV21-1 to TRBJ2-7; the table's D call, TRBD2, has no DNA check behind it. TRBV21-1 represents a pseudogene. The sequence came from a man between 18 and 29 years old in good health and CMV-seropositive. The CDR3 protein is CASSNLSYEQYF. In DNA form, the CDR3 reads TGTGCCAGCAGCAACCTCTCCTACGAGCAGTACTTC.